A selection of T cell receptor beta chains follows, all from one sample in a study of monozygotic twins with inflammatory bowel disease. TCRdb reprocessed the 5' RACE reads and reports one entry per CDR3 protein, with no DNA. This sample contains hundreds of thousands of distinct CDR3 sequences. Sequenced sample: blood. Source of these receptors: a human donor with ulcerative colitis or Crohn's disease, or a healthy co-twin of an affected twin (not recorded which). Both conserved end residues are part of each CDR3. The order of the fields is CDR3 protein, V gene, J gene.

CDR3aa: CASSQVTGHLNYGYTF; v_gene: TRBV16; j_gene: TRBJ1-2
CDR3aa: CASSPTPTGNTEAFF; v_gene: TRBV5-6; j_gene: TRBJ1-1
CDR3aa: CASSSILSGGRTRDTQYF; v_gene: TRBV28; j_gene: TRBJ2-3
CDR3aa: CASSPRTVYEQYF; v_gene: TRBV7-2; j_gene: TRBJ2-7
CDR3aa: CASRTTGTERHEQFF; v_gene: TRBV5-1; j_gene: TRBJ2-1
CDR3aa: CSGIPGLENNEQFF; v_gene: TRBV29-1; j_gene: TRBJ2-1
CDR3aa: CASSVDRAVGELFF; v_gene: TRBV7-3; j_gene: TRBJ2-2
CDR3aa: CASSQDNPSEQYF; v_gene: TRBV3-1; j_gene: TRBJ2-7
CDR3aa: CASSQVHGQLYGYTF; v_gene: TRBV4-3; j_gene: TRBJ1-2
CDR3aa: CSVDLSGTGGNTF; v_gene: TRBV29-1; j_gene: TRBJ1-2
CDR3aa: CSARDSDNYGYTF; v_gene: TRBV20-1; j_gene: TRBJ1-2
CDR3aa: CASSSEALINTEAFF; v_gene: TRBV2; j_gene: TRBJ1-1
CDR3aa: CAWSLDSNQPQHF; v_gene: TRBV30; j_gene: TRBJ1-5
CDR3aa: CASREVDNTEAFF; v_gene: TRBV6-1; j_gene: TRBJ1-1
CDR3aa: CAQGGLGTEAFF; v_gene: TRBV2; j_gene: TRBJ1-1
CDR3aa: CASSLDRTGDGYTF; v_gene: TRBV7-9; j_gene: TRBJ1-2
CDR3aa: CASRTYRGTPYNSPLHF; v_gene: TRBV12-3/TRBV12-4; j_gene: TRBJ1-6